This entry concerns a single T cell receptor beta chain. Its specificity is not known. Nonspecific anti-CD3/anti-CD28 bead stimulation represents the broad CD4+ T cell repertoire. CD4+ T cells upregulating both CD40 ligand and CD69 were sorted as responding cells. Plasma HIV-1 RNA stayed below 50 copies/mL for at least 4 years. This specimen belongs to a study of persistence of HIV-infected CD4 T cells. This was the immunoSEQ version 4 assay in survey mode. The data were produced by immunoSEQ multiplex PCR, yet TCRdb's version contains in-frame clones alone and is incomplete. The sample comprises roughly 43,000 clones, roughly nine tenths of which are singletons, and 0.95% to 1.1% rests with the top ten. The receptor comes from an adult man with HIV who was CMV-seropositive. Sequenced material: CD4+ T cells sorted from PBMCs after approximately 19-hour stimulation, taken from a patient who received antiretroviral therapy.

The DNA of the CDR3 is TGTGCCAGCAGCTCGGGACAGGGCCCTGAGCAGTTCTTC. Protein product: CASSSGQGPEQFF. The genes are TRBV7-2 and TRBJ2-1; 9 positions agree with TRBD1. The CDR3 consists of 13 residues. The ends lost 4 bases at V and 9 bases at J; junction bases unmatched: 4. Per the germline V gene, CDR1 is SGHTA and CDR2 is FQGNSA.